This paragraph reports one T cell receptor (beta chain). A J-beta primer mix and a sample-barcoded 5' primer were used in a second PCR of roughly 6 to 11 cycles. TCRdb independently ran MiXCR on the 5' RACE reads; one entry per CDR3 protein. The sample holds some 920,000 distinct CDR3 sequences, just over 50% seen once. This sample was taken from a study of blood T cells in healthy people across ages. The sample providers were healthy Caucasian people from Russia, aged roughly 6 to 90. The CDR3 has 15 residues. V lost 5 bases and J lost 7; bases outside the gene matches: 9. The chain couples TRBV12-3 or TRBV12-4 to TRBJ2-1; 9 bases match TRBD2. This sequence originates from a woman aged 55-69 years in good health. Sequenced material: blood. CDR3 nucleotides: TGTGCCAGCAGTCCCGGGACTAGCCGGGGAAATGAGCAGTTCTTC. Translation gives CASSPGTSRGNEQFF.